The 9 T cell receptor beta chains below all came from one sample that was sequenced in a study of CD8 T cells in ankylosing spondylitis. TCRdb fed the 5' RACE reads into MiXCR, producing one record per CDR3 protein. The sample shows 300,000 to 350,000 distinct CDR3 sequences, 20% to 25% of them seen only once. The sample comprised blood, either unsorted or a sorted T cell fraction (not recorded which). The origin of the receptors is a female donor with ankylosing spondylitis or in good health (not recorded which).

The chain carries TRBV3-1 and TRBJ1-1, with D unclear. V lost 1 base to trimming and J lost 4 bases, with 13 bases between them. This CDR3 comprises 15 residues. Germline lookup yields CDR1 LGHDT and CDR2 YNNKEL (reference sequence). CDR3 nucleotides: TGTGCCAGCAGCCAAGCGGGAGCCTGGGGCACTGAAGCTTTCTTT. It yields the protein CASSQAGAWGTEAFF.

The J gene is TRBJ1-1, the V gene TRBV12-3 or TRBV12-4, with D perhaps matching TRBD1 (5 bases). The CDR3 sequence is 14 residues long. The V end lost 5 bases, the J end lost 2 bases, and 12 bases lay between the germline ends. The CDR3 spells CASSQMGLNTEAFF. CDR3 nucleotides: TGTGCCAGCAGTCAGATGGGACTAAACACTGAAGCTTTCTTT.

J is TRBJ2-5 and V is TRBV6-1; a possible D gene is TRBD2 (6 bases). Germline V gene lookup returns CDR1 MNHNS and CDR2 SASEGT. The V end was cut by 5 bases, the J end by 4 bases, with 17 bases between. The CDR3 is made up of 15 amino acids. CDR3 sequence reads: CASSRGRGGRETQYF. As DNA, the CDR3 is TGTGCCAGCAGTCGGGGGAGAGGAGGGAGAGAGACCCAGTACTTC.

This chain uses TRBV6-5 with TRBJ2-1; 9 bases align to TRBD2. The trim removed 3 bases at V and 8 bases at J, leaving 14 bases unmatched. The germline gives CDR1 MNHEY, CDR2 SVGAGI. This CDR3 spans 17 amino acids. Here the CDR3 DNA reads TGTGCCAGCAGTTATCCCAAGGGACGTCGGACTAGCGATGAGCAGTTCTTC. Translation gives CASSYPKGRRTSDEQFF.

This clonotype was recorded a few times. This chain uses TRBV20-1 with TRBJ2-5; 9 bases match TRBD1. The length of the CDR3 is 13 residues. Per the germline V gene, CDR1 is DFQATT and CDR2 is SNEGSKA (reference sequence). Germline trimming cut 6 bases from V and 5 bases from J; bases unmatched to any gene: 7. CDR3 sequence reads: CSALYRGQETQYF. The CDR3 bases are TGCAGTGCCCTATACAGGGGGCAGGAGACCCAGTACTTC.

Only a few counts were recorded for this clonotype. V is TRBV28 and J is TRBJ2-7; 8 bases map to TRBD2. J gave up 3 bases and V 3 bases, and 7 bases lay outside the gene matches. In germline, CDR1 is MDHEN, CDR2 SYDVKM. The CDR3 has 15 residues. For the CDR3, the DNA is TGTGCCAGCAGTTTTTCGGGACTAGTGGTCTACGAGCAGTACTTC. Its protein is CASSFSGLVVYEQYF.

The table lists this clonotype with many counts. V is TRBV29-1 and J is TRBJ1-3, with 7 bases fitting TRBD1. The germline CDR1 and CDR2 sequences are SQVTM and ANQGSEA. The CDR3 length is 14 residues. The V segment lost 6 bases and the J segment 4 bases; nucleotides outside the gene matches: 9. The CDR3 DNA is TGCAGCGTGAGGGGTGGGACAGCCGGAAACACCATATATTTT. Translated, it gives CSVRGGTAGNTIYF.

This clonotype was seen at least ten times. The gene calls are TRBV20-1 and TRBJ2-7; TRBD2 matches 12 bases. The CDR3 has 14 residues. Germline trimming cut 5 bases from V and 4 bases from J; bases unmatched to any gene: 6. The V gene's germline CDR1 is DFQATT and CDR2 SNEGSKA (reference sequence). CDR3 protein: CSALTSGRKYEQYF. CDR3 bases: TGCAGTGCTCTGACTAGCGGGAGAAAATACGAGCAGTACTTC.

The chain links TRBV4-3 to TRBJ2-3; D gene unclear. The germline CDR1 and CDR2 sequences are LGHNA and YSLEER. The CDR3 length is 15 residues. The V end lost 2 bases, the J end lost 2 bases, and 11 bases lay between the germline ends. The CDR3 region has the DNA TGCGCCAGCAGCCAATCCCCGCAGTTCACAGATACGCAGTATTTT. Protein product: CASSQSPQFTDTQYF.